Sequencing of this TCR beta chain was carried out in a study of T cells in Graves' hyperthyroidism and ophthalmopathy. Details on this clonotype: Its specificity is unknown. An end of the junction differs from the germline gene, which may be a read error.

CDR3 length: 15 amino acids. Germline V CDR1 and CDR2: SGHTA, FQGNSA. Newly diagnosed patients aged 18 to 65 had hyperthyroidism of under 2 months' duration. RNA transcripts provided the source from which TCR beta CDR3 regions were amplified. During a first-round RT-PCR of the TCR CDR3, the HTBI primer set was used. TCRdb passed the multiplex PCR reads through MiXCR, listing each CDR3 protein once. The sample consists of 96,000 or so distinct CDR3 sequences, 51% of them appearing once. General study results and limits: Most clonotypes expanded in the thyroid (above 0.001) were also present in blood. The model predicted ophthalmopathy a median around six months before onset.

The chain links TRBV7-2 to TRBJ1-6; TRBD1 agrees at 8 bases. The receptor's source is a woman aged 35 to 49 with Graves' hyperthyroidism. Sequencing was carried out using blood. CDR3 nucleotides: TGTGCCGGCAGCTTAGGGACAGGCAATAATTCACCCCTCCACTTT. It specifies CAGSLGTGNNSPLHF.